This TCR beta chain derives from a study of T cell responses to AZD1222 COVID-19 vaccine. Study conclusions and caveats: The sample set comprised mostly white British donors with more females, and clonal diversity was possibly underestimated. Spike-specific TCR depth and breadth grew after two AZD1222 doses.

The CDR3 length is 12 residues. The V gene lost 5 bases and the J gene lost 10 bases, with 13 bases spanning the gap. Looked up from germline, CDR1 is SGHNT and CDR2 is YYREEE (reference sequence). A note on this clone: Its antigen is as yet unknown.

Generated by immunoSEQ multiplex PCR, the TCRdb table keeps only in-frame clones and is missing some. Found here are just over 60,000 clones, roughly 80% of them singletons; the top ten hold more than 13%. Material: peripheral blood, obtained on day 0 of AZD1222 vaccination. This clonotype originated in an adult in good health. The gene calls are TRBV5-4 and TRBJ2-1; TRBD1 might be the D (5 bases). DNA of the CDR3: TGTGCCAGCAGTTATAGGGGTCAGGAGCAGTTCTTC. Protein sequence: CASSYRGQEQFF.